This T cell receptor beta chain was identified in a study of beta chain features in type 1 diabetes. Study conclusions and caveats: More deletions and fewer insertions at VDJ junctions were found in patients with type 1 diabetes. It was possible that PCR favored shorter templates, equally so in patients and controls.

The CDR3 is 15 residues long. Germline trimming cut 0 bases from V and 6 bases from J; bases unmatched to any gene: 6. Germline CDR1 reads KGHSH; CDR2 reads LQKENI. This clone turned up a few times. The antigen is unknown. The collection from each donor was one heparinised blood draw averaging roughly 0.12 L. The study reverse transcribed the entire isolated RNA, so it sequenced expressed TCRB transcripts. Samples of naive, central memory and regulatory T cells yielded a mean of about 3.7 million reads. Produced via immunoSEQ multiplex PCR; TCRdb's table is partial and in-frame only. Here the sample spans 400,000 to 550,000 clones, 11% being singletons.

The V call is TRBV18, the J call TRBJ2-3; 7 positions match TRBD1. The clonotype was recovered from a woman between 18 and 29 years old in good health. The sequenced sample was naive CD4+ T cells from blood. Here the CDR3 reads CASSPPKGAADTQYF. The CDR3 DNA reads TGTGCCAGCTCACCACCGAAGGGGGCAGCTGATACGCAGTATTTT.